This T cell receptor beta chain was obtained from a study of blood T cell repertoires in COVID-19. Original methodology: Quantification of nucleated cells was approximated via reference gene primer amplification. Profiling relied on immunoSEQ multiplex PCR, and the TCRdb table lists in-frame clones only, not all of them. V, J and clone size derive from that table, while D and trimming were established from the DNA sequence. The sample holds roughly 300,000 clones, roughly nine tenths seen once. The CDR3 has 15 amino acids. Trimming removed 0 bases at V and 4 bases at J, with 10 bases between. Germline CDR1 SGHDT, CDR2 YYEEEE.

The sequencing sample was made of PBMCs or T cells enriched from blood (not recorded which). The chain couples TRBV5-6 to TRBJ2-2, with D possibly being TRBD1 (5 bases). The source is a woman in her twenties or thirties who had recovered from COVID-19. The DNA of the CDR3 is TGTGCCAGCAGCTTGGCAGGACATAGCACCGGGGAGCTGTTTTTT. Translating it yields CASSLAGHSTGELFF. The variable domain in full, completed from reference TRBV5-6 and TRBJ2-2, reads DAGVTQSPTHLIKTRGQQVTLRCSPKSGHDTVSWYQQALGQGPQFIFQYYEEEERQRGNFPDRFSGHQFPNYSSELNVNALLLGDSALYLCASSLAGHSTGELFFGEGSRLTVL.